Following are 6 T cell receptor beta chains from one sample sequenced in a study of response to subunit inactivated influenza vaccine. One entry per CDR3 protein results from TCRdb running MiXCR on the RT-PCR reads. The table shows 500,000 or so distinct CDR3 sequences, with 15% to 20% occurring only once. Sequenced material: CD4+ T cells sorted from PBMCs, taken around 2 years after vaccination. All receptors come from a man aged 50-75 years who received an inactivated influenza vaccine.

CDR3 nucleotide sequence: TGTGCCAGCAGTTACCAAGGGACTAGCGGGAGGAAGGATACGCAGTATTTT. This codes for CASSYQGTSGRKDTQYF. The chain joins TRBV6-5 to TRBJ2-3; 15 bases agree with TRBD2. V gave up 2 bases and J gave up 6 bases; unmatched junction bases: 6. CDR1 is MNHEY, CDR2 SVGAGI, per germline. This CDR3 has 17 amino acids.

The chain recombines TRBV20-1 with TRBJ2-3; TRBD1 or TRBD2 may be the D gene (5 bases each). V dropped 3 bases and J dropped 0 bases, with 10 bases sitting between them. The CDR3 is 14 amino acids. The germline V gene has CDR1 DFQATT and CDR2 SNEGSKA (reference sequence). CDR3 in amino acids: CSARVGVSTDTQYF. The CDR3 region has the DNA TGCAGTGCTAGGGTGGGGGTAAGCACAGATACGCAGTATTTT.

In its sample, this clonotype was seen a few times. This chain links TRBV12-3 or TRBV12-4 with TRBJ1-2; no reliable D call. The V end was cut by 3 bases, the J end by 4 bases, with 12 bases between. The CDR3 consists of 14 residues. The chain's CDR3 is CASSFLERGYGYTF. CDR3 DNA: TGTGCCAGCAGTTTTTTGGAGCGGGGCTATGGCTACACCTTC.

The sample holds many counts of this clonotype. This chain connects TRBV29-1 to TRBJ2-1; 9 positions agree with TRBD1. This CDR3 is built from 13 residues. Germline V CDR1 and CDR2: SQVTM, ANQGSEA. Trimming at V came to 5 bases and at J to 5 bases, leaving 4 bases not matched to a gene. Here the CDR3 reads CSVRQGGDNEQFF. The CDR3 DNA follows: TGCAGCGTTAGACAGGGGGGTGACAATGAGCAGTTCTTC.

The chain links TRBV6-2 or TRBV6-3 to TRBJ1-5; TRBD1 agrees at 9 bases. This CDR3 comprises 16 residues. V dropped 4 bases and J dropped 0; count of bases not matched to a gene: 4. Germline V gene lookup returns CDR1 MNHEY and CDR2 SVGEGT. The CDR3 here is CASSFDRGTSNQPQHF. The DNA of the CDR3 is TGTGCCAGCAGTTTCGACAGGGGGACTAGCAATCAGCCCCAGCATTTT.

This clonotype was seen a few times. The chain is built from TRBV27 and TRBJ2-3; D unresolved. The germline V gene has CDR1 MNHEY and CDR2 SMNVEV (reference sequence). The CDR3 runs 13 residues. The V and J ends lost 4 bases and 6 bases respectively, with 11 bases between them. The CDR3 reads CASSWSSWDTQYF. The CDR3 nucleotides are TGTGCCAGCAGTTGGAGTTCCTGGGATACGCAGTATTTT.